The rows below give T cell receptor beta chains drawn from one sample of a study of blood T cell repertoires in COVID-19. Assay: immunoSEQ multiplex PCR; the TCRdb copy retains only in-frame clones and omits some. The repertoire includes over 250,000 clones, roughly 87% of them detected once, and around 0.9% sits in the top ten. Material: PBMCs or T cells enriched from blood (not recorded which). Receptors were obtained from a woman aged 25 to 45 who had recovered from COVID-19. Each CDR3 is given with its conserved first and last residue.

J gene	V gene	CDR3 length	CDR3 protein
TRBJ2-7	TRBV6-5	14	CASSYAGGGGEQYF
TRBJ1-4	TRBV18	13	CASSRGSLEKLFF
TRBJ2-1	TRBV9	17	CASSVTRLAGGSDEQFF
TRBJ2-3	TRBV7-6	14	CASSLEVAADTQYF
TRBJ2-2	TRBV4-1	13	CASSPYRGRELFF
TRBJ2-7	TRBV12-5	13	CATRTGTGHEQYF
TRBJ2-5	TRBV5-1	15	CASSLATGTQETQYF
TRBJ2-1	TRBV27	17	CASSLPGTGPNYNEQFF
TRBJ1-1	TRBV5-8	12	CASFRFRAEAFF
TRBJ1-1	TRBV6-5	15	CASSYLFGANTEAFF
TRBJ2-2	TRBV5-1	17	CASSWGTGPPTTGELFF
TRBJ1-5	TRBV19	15	CATGDRVNSNQPQHF
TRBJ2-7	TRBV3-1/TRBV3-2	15	CASSQRTYSYYEQYF
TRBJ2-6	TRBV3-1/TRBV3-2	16	CASSADRGNGANVLTF
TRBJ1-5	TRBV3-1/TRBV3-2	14	CASSSLGVGQPQHF
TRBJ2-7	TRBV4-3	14	CASSQYRESGEQYF
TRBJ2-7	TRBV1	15	CTSSHDGLAGYEQYF
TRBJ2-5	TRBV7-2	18	CASSHNNLAGGPVETQYF
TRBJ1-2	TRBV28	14	CASSSPTGIYGYTF
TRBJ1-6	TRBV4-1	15	CASSQDRVGSSPLHF
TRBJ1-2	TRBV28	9	CAGDRGNTF
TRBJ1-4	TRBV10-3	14	CAISSGTGRIKLFF
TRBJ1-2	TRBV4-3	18	CASSQALRGGEGPNGYTF